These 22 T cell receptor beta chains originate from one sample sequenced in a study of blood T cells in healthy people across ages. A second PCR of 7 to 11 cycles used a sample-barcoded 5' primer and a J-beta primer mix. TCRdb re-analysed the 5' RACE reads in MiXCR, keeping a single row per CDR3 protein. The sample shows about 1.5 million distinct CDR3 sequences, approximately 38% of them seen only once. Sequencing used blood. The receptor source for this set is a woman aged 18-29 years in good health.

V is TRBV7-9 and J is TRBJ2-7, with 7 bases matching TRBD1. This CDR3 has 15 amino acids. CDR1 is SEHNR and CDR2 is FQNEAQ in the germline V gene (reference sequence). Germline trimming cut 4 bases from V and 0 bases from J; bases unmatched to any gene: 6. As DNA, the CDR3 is TGTGCCAGCAGCTCAACCACAGGGGCCTCCTACGAGCAGTACTTC. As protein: CASSSTTGASYEQYF.

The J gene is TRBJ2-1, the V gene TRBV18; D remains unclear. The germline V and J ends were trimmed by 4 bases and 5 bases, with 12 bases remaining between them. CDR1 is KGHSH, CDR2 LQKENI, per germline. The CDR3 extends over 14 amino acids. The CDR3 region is CASSLLNSDNEQFF. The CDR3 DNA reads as TGTGCCAGCTCACTACTCAACTCGGACAATGAGCAGTTCTTC.

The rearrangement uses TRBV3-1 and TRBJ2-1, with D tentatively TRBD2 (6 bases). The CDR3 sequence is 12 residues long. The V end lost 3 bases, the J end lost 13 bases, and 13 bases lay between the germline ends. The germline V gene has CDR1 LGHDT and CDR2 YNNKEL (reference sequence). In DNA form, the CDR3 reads TGTGCCAGCAGCCAGCCCCTAGCGCGACAGTTCTTC. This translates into CASSQPLARQFF.

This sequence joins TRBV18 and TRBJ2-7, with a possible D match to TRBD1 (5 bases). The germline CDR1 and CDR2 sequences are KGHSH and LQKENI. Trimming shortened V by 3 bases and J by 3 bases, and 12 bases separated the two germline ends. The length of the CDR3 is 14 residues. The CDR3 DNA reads TGTGCCAGCTCACCCCCAGGGAACTACTACGAGCAGTACTTC. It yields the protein CASSPPGNYYEQYF.

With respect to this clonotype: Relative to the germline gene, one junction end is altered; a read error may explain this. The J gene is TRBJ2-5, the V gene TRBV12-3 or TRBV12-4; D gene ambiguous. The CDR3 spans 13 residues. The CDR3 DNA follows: TGTGCCAGCAGCCTAGGGATTCAAGAGACCCGGTACTTC. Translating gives CASSLGIQETRYF.

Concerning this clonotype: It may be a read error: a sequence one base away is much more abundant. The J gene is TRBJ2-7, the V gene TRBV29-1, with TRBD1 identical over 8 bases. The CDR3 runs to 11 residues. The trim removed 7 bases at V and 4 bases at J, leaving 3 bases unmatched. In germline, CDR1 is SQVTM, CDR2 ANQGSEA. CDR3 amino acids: CSDGQGYEQYF. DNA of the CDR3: TGCAGCGACGGACAGGGTTACGAGCAGTACTTC.

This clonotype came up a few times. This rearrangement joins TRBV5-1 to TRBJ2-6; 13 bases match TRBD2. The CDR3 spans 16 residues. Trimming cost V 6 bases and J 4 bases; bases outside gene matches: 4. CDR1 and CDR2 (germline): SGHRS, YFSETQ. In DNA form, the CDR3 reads TGCGCCAGCACGGGGACTAGCGGGAAAGGGGCCAACGTCCTGACTTTC. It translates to CASTGTSGKGANVLTF. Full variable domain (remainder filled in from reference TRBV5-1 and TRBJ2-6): KAGVTQTPRYLIKTRGQQVTLSCSPISGHRSVSWYQQTPGQGLQFLFEYFSETQRNKGNFPGRFSGRQFSNSRSEMNVSTLELGDSALYLCASTGTSGKGANVLTFGAGSRLTVL.

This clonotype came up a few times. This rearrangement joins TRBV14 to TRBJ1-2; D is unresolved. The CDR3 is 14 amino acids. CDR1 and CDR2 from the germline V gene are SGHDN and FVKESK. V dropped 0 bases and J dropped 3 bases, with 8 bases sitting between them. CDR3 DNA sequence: TGTGCCAGCAGCCAAGACAGGTGGGACTATGGCTACACCTTC. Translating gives CASSQDRWDYGYTF.

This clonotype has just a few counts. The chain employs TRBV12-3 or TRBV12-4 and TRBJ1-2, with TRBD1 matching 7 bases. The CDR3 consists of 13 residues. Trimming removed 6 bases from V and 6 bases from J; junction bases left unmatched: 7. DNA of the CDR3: TGTGCCAGCAGGACACAGGGGTTCAATGGCTACACCTTC. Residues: CASRTQGFNGYTF.

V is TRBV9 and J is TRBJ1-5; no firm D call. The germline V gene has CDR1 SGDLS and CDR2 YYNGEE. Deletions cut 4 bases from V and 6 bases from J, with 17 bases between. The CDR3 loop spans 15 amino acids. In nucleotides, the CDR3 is TGTGCCAGCAGCCCGGTAGCAGGACTGGGTCAGCCCCAGCATTTT. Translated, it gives CASSPVAGLGQPQHF.

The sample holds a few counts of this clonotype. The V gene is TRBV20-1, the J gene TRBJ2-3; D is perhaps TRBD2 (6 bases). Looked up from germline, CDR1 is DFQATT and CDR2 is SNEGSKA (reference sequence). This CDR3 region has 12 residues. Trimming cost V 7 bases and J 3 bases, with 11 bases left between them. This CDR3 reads CSVWGETDTQYF. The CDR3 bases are TGCAGTGTTTGGGGGGAGACAGATACGCAGTATTTT.

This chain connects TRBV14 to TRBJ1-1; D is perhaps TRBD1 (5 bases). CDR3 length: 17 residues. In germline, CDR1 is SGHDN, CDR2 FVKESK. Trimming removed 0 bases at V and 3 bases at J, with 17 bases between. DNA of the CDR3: TGTGCCAGCAGCCAAGATCCTTCCGTGGGGACTTACACTGAAGCTTTCTTT. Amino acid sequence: CASSQDPSVGTYTEAFF.

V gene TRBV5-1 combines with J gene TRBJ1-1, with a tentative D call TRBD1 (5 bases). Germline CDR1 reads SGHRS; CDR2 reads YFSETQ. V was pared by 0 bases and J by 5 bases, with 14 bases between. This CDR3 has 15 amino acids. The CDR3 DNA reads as TGCGCCAGCAGCTTGGATGTCCAGGGAAAGACTGAAGCTTTCTTT. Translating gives CASSLDVQGKTEAFF. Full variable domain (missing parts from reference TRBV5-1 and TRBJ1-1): KAGVTQTPRYLIKTRGQQVTLSCSPISGHRSVSWYQQTPGQGLQFLFEYFSETQRNKGNFPGRFSGRQFSNSRSEMNVSTLELGDSALYLCASSLDVQGKTEAFFGQGTRLTVV.

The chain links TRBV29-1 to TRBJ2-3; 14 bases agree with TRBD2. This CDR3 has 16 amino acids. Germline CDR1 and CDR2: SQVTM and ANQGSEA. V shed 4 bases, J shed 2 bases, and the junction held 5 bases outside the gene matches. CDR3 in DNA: TGCAGCGTTGCGGGGGGACTAGCGGGGGACACAGATACGCAGTATTTT. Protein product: CSVAGGLAGDTDTQYF.

The chain's CDR3 is CASSLGTSEEAYNEQFF. The CDR3, as DNA: TGTGCCAGCAGCCTAGGGACTAGCGAGGAGGCCTACAATGAGCAGTTCTTC. The J gene is TRBJ2-1, the V gene TRBV11-2; 10 bases are a match to TRBD2. Per the germline V gene, CDR1 is SGHAT and CDR2 is FQNNGV. The CDR3 is 17 residues long. Trimming cost V 5 bases and J 2 bases; bases outside gene matches: 9. Full variable domain (rest looked up from reference TRBV11-2 and TRBJ2-1): EAGVAQSPRYKIIEKRQSVAFWCNPISGHATLYWYQQILGQGPKLLIQFQNNGVVDDSQLPKDRFSAERLKGVDSTLKIQPAKLEDSAVYLCASSLGTSEEAYNEQFFGPGTRLTVL.

CDR3 DNA: TGTGCCAGCAGTGAAAATCTCGGCAGGGGCGATGAACAGTACTTC. Protein sequence: CASSENLGRGDEQYF. The chain joins TRBV6-1 to TRBJ2-5; TRBD1 is a possible D gene (6 bases). Germline V gene sequence: CDR1 MNHNS, CDR2 SASEGT. The CDR3 is made up of 15 amino acids. Trimming left V 2 bases short and J 11 bases short, with 21 bases between.

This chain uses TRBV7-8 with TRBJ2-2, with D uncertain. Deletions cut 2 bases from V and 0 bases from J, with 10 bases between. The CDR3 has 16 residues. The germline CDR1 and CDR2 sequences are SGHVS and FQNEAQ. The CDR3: CASSLLRIANTGELFF. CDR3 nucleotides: TGTGCCAGCAGCTTATTACGGATCGCGAACACCGGGGAGCTGTTTTTT.

CDR3 in amino acids: CASSLPGTPVSYEQYF. DNA of the CDR3: TGTGCCAGCAGTTTACCCGGGACCCCGGTCTCCTACGAGCAGTACTTC. The chain couples TRBV28 to TRBJ2-7; D could derive from TRBD1 or TRBD2 (5 bases each). Germline V gene lookup returns CDR1 MDHEN and CDR2 SYDVKM. V was cut by 2 bases and J by 0 bases, with 14 bases left in between. This CDR3 is 16 amino acids long.

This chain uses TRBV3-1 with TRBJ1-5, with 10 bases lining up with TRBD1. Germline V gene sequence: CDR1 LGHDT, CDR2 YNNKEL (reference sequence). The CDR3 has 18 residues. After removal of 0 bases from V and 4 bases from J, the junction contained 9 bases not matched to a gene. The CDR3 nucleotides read TGTGCCAGCAGCCAAGATTTGGCCGGACAGGGGGTTAATCAGCCCCAGCATTTT. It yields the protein CASSQDLAGQGVNQPQHF.

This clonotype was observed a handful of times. In nucleotides, the CDR3 is TGTGCCAGCAGCGTATCCGGGGCTGAAGCTTTCTTT. It encodes CASSVSGAEAFF. The rearrangement uses TRBV9 and TRBJ1-1; D is unclear. The CDR3 has 12 residues. Per germline, CDR1 SGDLS and CDR2 YYNGEE. Trimming cost V 1 base and J 6 bases, with 7 bases left between them.

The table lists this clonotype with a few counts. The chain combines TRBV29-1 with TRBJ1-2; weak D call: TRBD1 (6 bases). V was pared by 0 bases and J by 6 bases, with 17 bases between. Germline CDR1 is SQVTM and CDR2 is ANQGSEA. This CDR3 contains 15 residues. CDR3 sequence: CSVEDLSPGDHGYTF. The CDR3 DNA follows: TGCAGCGTTGAAGATCTATCACCAGGGGATCATGGCTACACCTTC.

The CDR3 loop reads CASSATWGNGEKLFF. In nucleotides, the CDR3 is TGCGCCAGCAGCGCCACATGGGGAAATGGTGAAAAACTGTTTTTT. The chain links TRBV5-1 to TRBJ1-4; no reliable D call. Germline CDR1 is SGHRS and CDR2 is YFSETQ. The V gene lost 4 bases and the J gene lost 7 bases, with 17 bases spanning the gap. This CDR3 is 15 amino acids long. The complete variable domain, with remaining parts taken from reference TRBV5-1 and TRBJ1-4, reads KAGVTQTPRYLIKTRGQQVTLSCSPISGHRSVSWYQQTPGQGLQFLFEYFSETQRNKGNFPGRFSGRQFSNSRSEMNVSTLELGDSALYLCASSATWGNGEKLFFGSGTQLSVL.